This T cell receptor (beta chain) was captured in a study of OX40 agonist ivuxolimab in advanced cancers. Turning to the study itself: Intravenous ivuxolimab was administered to patients every 2 weeks at 0.01 to 10 mg/kg. Of mixed ages from 23 to 79 and averaging about 60 years, the group was about 80% male.

Study observations and caveats: The study found that CD8+ T cells averaged more expanded clones than CD4+. At 0.1 to 3.0 mg/kg, CD4+ and CD8+ blood T cells expanded clonally by week 6.

This CDR3 has 15 amino acids. CDR1 is SGDLS, CDR2 YYNGEE, per germline. V lost 4 bases to trimming and J lost 7 bases; unmatched junction nucleotides: 11. Data came from immunoSEQ multiplex PCR; TCRdb stores just in-frame clones and leaves some out. The sample lists more than 80,000 clones, 90% occurring once. On this clone itself: Its specificity is not known.

Source: CD4+ or CD8+ T cells sorted from blood, taken in a trial of the OX40 agonist ivuxolimab. The sequence was collected from an adult with an advanced solid tumor such as melanoma, head and neck, liver or kidney cancer. The chain links TRBV9 to TRBJ2-7, with TRBD2 matching over 10 bases. The CDR3 loop reads CASSLGASGGYEQYF. CDR3 coding DNA: TGTGCCAGCAGCCTAGGGGCTAGCGGGGGATATGAGCAGTACTTC.